Presented here are 20 T cell receptor beta chains from one specimen sequenced in a study of CD8 T cells in ankylosing spondylitis. In TCRdb, the 5' RACE reads were re-called with MiXCR into one record per CDR3 protein. In the table there are fewer than 750,000 distinct CDR3 sequences, over 15% of which are singletons. Their specific antigens are unknown. General observations from the study: Apparently characteristic of ankylosing spondylitis blood was a TCR beta motif (about 8 highly homologous variants).

The sample taken for sequencing was blood, either unsorted or a sorted T cell fraction (not recorded which). The receptors were sampled from a male donor with ankylosing spondylitis.

This clonotype was recorded a few times. This chain connects TRBV29-1 to TRBJ2-3; D tentatively fits TRBD1 or TRBD2 (5 bases each). This CDR3 is built from 13 residues. V lost 1 base, J lost 1 base, and 6 bases lay in between. The V gene's germline CDR1 is SQVTM and CDR2 ANQGSEA. The CDR3 spells CSVEGDGTDTQYF. The CDR3 nucleotides are TGCAGCGTTGAAGGGGACGGCACAGATACGCAGTATTTT.

This clonotype turned up a few times. The chain recombines TRBV29-1 with TRBJ2-1; D assignment may be TRBD1 or TRBD2 (7 bases each). The CDR3 spans 14 residues. CDR1 SQVTM and CDR2 ANQGSEA come from the germline V gene. V shed 7 bases and J shed 4 bases, with 17 bases lying between them. The CDR3 protein is CSAQGGGGYNEQFF. In nucleotides, the CDR3 is TGCAGCGCTCAGGGGGGGGGAGGTTACAATGAGCAGTTCTTC.

In its sample, this clonotype was seen many times. The chain is built from TRBV10-3 and TRBJ1-1; 8 bases align to TRBD1. Per germline, CDR1 ENHRY and CDR2 SYGVKD. The CDR3 is made up of 14 amino acids. Germline trimming cut 5 bases from V and 1 base from J; bases unmatched to any gene: 3. The CDR3 region has the DNA TGTGCCATCAGTAACAGGGGGACGAACACTGAAGCTTTCTTT. Protein: CAISNRGTNTEAFF.

V usage is TRBV4-1 and J usage is TRBJ2-7, with D perhaps TRBD1 (6 bases). Deletions cut 0 bases from V and 5 bases from J, with 14 bases between. From germline, CDR1 is MGHRA and CDR2 YSYEKL. The CDR3 has 15 amino acids. CDR3 sequence: CASSQDPGQGHEQYF. CDR3 coding DNA: TGCGCCAGCAGCCAAGATCCTGGGCAGGGGCACGAGCAGTACTTC.

This clonotype was observed a handful of times. V is TRBV20-1 and J is TRBJ2-2; tentative D call: TRBD2 (5 bases). The V gene lost 6 bases and the J gene lost 1 base, with 12 bases spanning the gap. The germline V gene encodes CDR1 DFQATT and CDR2 SNEGSKA (reference sequence). CDR3 length equals 14 residues. CDR3 coding DNA: TGCAGTGCCCGAATGGCGGGGAACACCGGGGAGCTGTTTTTT. Residues: CSARMAGNTGELFF.

The chain carries TRBV10-3 and TRBJ1-1; 7 bases fit TRBD1. The V segment lost 4 bases and the J segment 0 bases; nucleotides outside the gene matches: 11. This CDR3 contains 17 residues. Germline CDR1 is ENHRY and CDR2 is SYGVKD. CDR3 amino acids: CAISGRQGGPMNTEAFF. As DNA, the CDR3 is TGTGCCATCAGTGGACGGCAGGGGGGTCCTATGAACACTGAAGCTTTCTTT.

V gene TRBV10-3 combines with J gene TRBJ1-2; no clear D. From germline, CDR1 is ENHRY and CDR2 SYGVKD. The V end lost 2 bases, the J end lost 5 bases, and 9 bases lay between the germline ends. CDR3 length equals 13 residues. CDR3 region: CAISEVSIYGYTF. CDR3 coding DNA: TGTGCCATCAGTGAGGTCAGCATTTATGGCTACACCTTC.

The chain joins TRBV28 to TRBJ1-5, with a tentative D call TRBD1 (5 bases). Deletions cut 7 bases from V and 2 bases from J, with 15 bases between. There are 15 residues in the CDR3. Germline CDR1 reads MDHEN; CDR2 reads SYDVKM. CDR3 region: CASNPPGPGNQPQHF. The CDR3 DNA reads TGTGCCAGCAACCCCCCAGGGCCTGGCAATCAGCCCCAGCATTTT.

CDR3 nucleotide sequence: TGCAGTGCCCCCCGCGGGGGGGGGACTAGCCCAGATACGCAGTATTTT. Translation: CSAPRGGGTSPDTQYF. The chain employs TRBV20-1 and TRBJ2-3; 9 bases fit TRBD2. The CDR3 length is 16 residues. V lost 6 bases to trimming and J lost 4 bases; unmatched junction nucleotides: 14. Germline V lookup: CDR1 DFQATT, CDR2 SNEGSKA (reference sequence).

DNA of the CDR3: TGTGCCAGCAGTCCCCAGGGAGGGGTGTCAGATACGCAGTATTTT. Translated: CASSPQGGVSDTQYF. The chain joins TRBV12-3 or TRBV12-4 to TRBJ2-3; 7 bases fit TRBD2. V dropped 5 bases and J dropped 4; count of bases not matched to a gene: 9. The CDR3 has 15 residues.

The V and J genes are TRBV6-2 or TRBV6-3 and TRBJ2-1; perhaps TRBD1 as D (6 bases). Trimming removed 1 base at V and 6 bases at J, with 19 bases between. Germline CDR1 is MNHEY and CDR2 is SVGEGT. CDR3 size: 17 residues. As DNA, the CDR3 is TGTGCCAGCAGTTACTTTCCGGGACAAGGGGCCCGCAATGAGCAGTTCTTC. Residues: CASSYFPGQGARNEQFF.

Only a few counts were recorded for this clonotype. This rearrangement joins TRBV5-1 to TRBJ2-1; D tentatively reads TRBD1 or TRBD2 (5 bases each). This CDR3 is 14 amino acids long. V was cut by 4 bases and J by 8 bases, with 16 bases left in between. Germline values: CDR1 SGHRS, CDR2 YFSETQ. CDR3: CASSPIGGIDEQFF. DNA for the CDR3: TGCGCCAGCAGCCCTATTGGGGGTATAGATGAGCAGTTCTTC.

The chain combines TRBV28 with TRBJ2-7; D not resolved. From germline, CDR1 is MDHEN and CDR2 SYDVKM. This CDR3 spans 15 amino acids. V was trimmed by 6 bases and J by 1 base, leaving 16 bases between them. The CDR3, as DNA: TGTGCCAGCAGGAGCGCCGCTTCGGCTTCCTACGAGCAGTACTTC. Amino acids: CASRSAASASYEQYF.

The V and J genes are TRBV7-2 and TRBJ1-1; D remains unclear. This CDR3 is built from 17 residues. V was cut by 5 bases and J by 4 bases, with 23 bases left in between. The V gene's germline CDR1 is SGHTA and CDR2 FQGNSA. This CDR3 reads CASSPISFGSLGTEAFF. The CDR3 nucleotides read TGTGCCAGCAGCCCAATTTCGTTCGGGAGTTTGGGCACTGAAGCTTTCTTT.

This clonotype was seen only a few times. V gene TRBV9 combines with J gene TRBJ1-1, with D maybe TRBD1 (5 bases). The CDR3 loop spans 16 amino acids. Germline lookup yields CDR1 SGDLS and CDR2 YYNGEE. V was pared by 0 bases and J by 3 bases, with 15 bases between. The CDR3 loop is CASSVVAGPVDTEAFF. The CDR3 DNA reads as TGTGCCAGCAGCGTAGTGGCAGGGCCGGTCGACACTGAAGCTTTCTTT. The entire variable domain, with the rest obtained from reference TRBV9 and TRBJ1-1, is as follows: DSGVTQTPKHLITATGQRVTLRCSPRSGDLSVYWYQQSLDQGLQFLIQYYNGEERAKGNILERFSAQQFPDLHSELNLSSLELGDSALYFCASSVVAGPVDTEAFFGQGTRLTVV.

The chain is built from TRBV2 and TRBJ2-2; D ambiguous. V was cut by 4 bases and J by 4 bases, with 16 bases left in between. The CDR3 loop spans 16 amino acids. The germline V gene has CDR1 SNHLY and CDR2 FYNNEI. In DNA, the CDR3 is TGTGCCAGCAGTGCAAGGCAGCCCCAACTCACCGGGGAGCTGTTTTTT. Its translation: CASSARQPQLTGELFF.

The J gene is TRBJ2-7, the V gene TRBV20-1; TRBD2 might be the D (6 bases). V was pared by 3 bases and J by 9 bases, with 15 bases between. The length of the CDR3 is 12 residues. Germline V gene sequence: CDR1 DFQATT, CDR2 SNEGSKA (reference sequence). As DNA, the CDR3 is TGCAGTGCTAGGGATCGGGAGTCGGGGCAGTACTTC. It encodes CSARDRESGQYF.

To note about this clonotype: Relative to the germline gene, one junction end is altered; a read error may explain this. The chain is built from TRBV5-1 and TRBJ2-1, with TRBD2 matching 10 bases. This CDR3 is 15 amino acids long. Per the germline V gene, CDR1 is SGHRS and CDR2 is YFSETQ. CDR3 DNA sequence: TGTGCCAGCAGCTTACAAGCGGGGGGGTACAATGAGCAGTTCTTC. Its translation is CASSLQAGGYNEQFF.

This sequence joins TRBV4-1 and TRBJ1-3; D unresolved. The ends were cut back, 3 bases at V and 0 bases at J, with 12 bases in the middle. The CDR3 runs 16 residues. Germline V CDR1 and CDR2: MGHRA, YSYEKL. This chain's CDR3 is CASSQAPHDSGNTIYF. CDR3 in DNA: TGCGCCAGCAGCCAGGCCCCACATGACTCTGGAAACACCATATATTTT.

The gene calls are TRBV20-1 and TRBJ1-2, with 12 bases that match TRBD1. The V gene end was trimmed by 0 bases and the J gene end by 2 bases; junction bases not matched to a gene: 10. This CDR3 spans 18 amino acids. From germline, CDR1 is DFQATT and CDR2 SNEGSKA (reference sequence). CDR3 in DNA: TGCAGTGCTAGAGATTCCGGGACAGGGGGCGCGGGGAACTATGGCTACACCTTC. Translation gives CSARDSGTGGAGNYGYTF.